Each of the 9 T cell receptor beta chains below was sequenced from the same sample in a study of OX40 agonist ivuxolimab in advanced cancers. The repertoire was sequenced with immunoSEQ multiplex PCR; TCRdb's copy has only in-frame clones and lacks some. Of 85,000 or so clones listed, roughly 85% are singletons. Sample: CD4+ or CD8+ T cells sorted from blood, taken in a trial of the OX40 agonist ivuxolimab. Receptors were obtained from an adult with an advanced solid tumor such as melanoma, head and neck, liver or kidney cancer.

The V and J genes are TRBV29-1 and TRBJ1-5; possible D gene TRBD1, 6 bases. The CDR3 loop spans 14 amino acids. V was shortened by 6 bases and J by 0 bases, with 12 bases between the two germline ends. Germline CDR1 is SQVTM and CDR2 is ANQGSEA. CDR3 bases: TGCAGCGTAGGGGGGGGTAATAGCAATCAGCCCCAGCATTTT. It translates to CSVGGGNSNQPQHF. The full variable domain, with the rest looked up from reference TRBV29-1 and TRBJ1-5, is SAVISQKPSRDICQRGTSLTIQCQVDSQVTMMFWYRQQPGQSLTLIATANQGSEATYESGFVIDKFPISRPNLTFSTLTVSNMSPEDSSIYLCSVGGGNSNQPQHFGDGTRLSIL.

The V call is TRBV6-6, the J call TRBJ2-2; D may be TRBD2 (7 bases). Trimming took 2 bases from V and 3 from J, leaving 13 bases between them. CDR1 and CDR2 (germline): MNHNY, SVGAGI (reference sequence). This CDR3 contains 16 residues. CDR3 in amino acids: CASSYGQGRDTGELFF. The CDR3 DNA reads TGTGCCAGCAGTTACGGTCAGGGGAGGGACACCGGGGAGCTGTTTTTT.

The CDR3 region is CASSWRQGEETQYF. The DNA of the CDR3 is TGTGCCAGCAGCTGGAGGCAGGGAGAGGAGACCCAGTACTTC. This sequence joins TRBV5-6 and TRBJ2-5, with D perhaps assigned TRBD1 or TRBD2 (5 bases each). This CDR3 has 14 residues. V was shortened by 3 bases and J by 5 bases, with 14 bases between the two germline ends. Germline CDR1 SGHDT, CDR2 YYEEEE.

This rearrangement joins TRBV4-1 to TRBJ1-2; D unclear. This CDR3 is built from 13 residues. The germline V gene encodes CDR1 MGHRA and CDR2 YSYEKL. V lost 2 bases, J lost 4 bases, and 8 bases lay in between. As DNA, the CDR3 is TGCGCCAGCAGCCAACCCCTGAGCTATGGCTACACCTTC. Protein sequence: CASSQPLSYGYTF.

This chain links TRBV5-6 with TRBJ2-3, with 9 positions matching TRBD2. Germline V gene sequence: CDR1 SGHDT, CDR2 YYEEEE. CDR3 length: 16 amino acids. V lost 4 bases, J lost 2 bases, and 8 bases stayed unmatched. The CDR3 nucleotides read TGTGCCAGCAGCCTCTCTGGCGGGGGGGCCACAGATACGCAGTATTTT. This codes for CASSLSGGGATDTQYF.

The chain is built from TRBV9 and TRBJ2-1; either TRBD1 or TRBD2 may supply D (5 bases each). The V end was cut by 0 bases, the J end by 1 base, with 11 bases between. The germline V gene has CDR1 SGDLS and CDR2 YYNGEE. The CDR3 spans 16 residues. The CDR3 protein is CASSVGEGRSYNEQFF. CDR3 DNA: TGTGCCAGCAGCGTAGGAGAGGGGAGATCCTACAATGAGCAGTTCTTC.

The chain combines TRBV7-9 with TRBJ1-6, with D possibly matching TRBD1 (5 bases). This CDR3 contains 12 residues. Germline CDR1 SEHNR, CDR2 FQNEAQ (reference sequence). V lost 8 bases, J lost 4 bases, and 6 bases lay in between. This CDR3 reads CASGGYNSPLHF. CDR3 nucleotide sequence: TGTGCCAGCGGGGGATATAATTCACCCCTCCACTTT.

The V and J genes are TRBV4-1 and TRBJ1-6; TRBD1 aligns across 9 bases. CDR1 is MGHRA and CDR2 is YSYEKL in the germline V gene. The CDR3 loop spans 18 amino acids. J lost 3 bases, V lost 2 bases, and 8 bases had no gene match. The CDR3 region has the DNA TGCGCCAGCAGCCAACTCAGGACAGGGGCACTCTATAATTCACCCCTCCACTTT. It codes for CASSQLRTGALYNSPLHF.

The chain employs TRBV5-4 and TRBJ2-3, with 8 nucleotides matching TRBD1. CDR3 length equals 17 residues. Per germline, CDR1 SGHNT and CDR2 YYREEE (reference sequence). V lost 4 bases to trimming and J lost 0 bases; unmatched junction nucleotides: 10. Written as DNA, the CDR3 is TGTGCCAGCAGCAGCAGACAGGGGTCGACTAGCACAGATACGCAGTATTTT. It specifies CASSSRQGSTSTDTQYF.